The 20 T cell receptor beta chains below come from one sample, sequenced in a study of identical twins. TCRdb independently ran MiXCR on the 5' RACE reads; one entry per CDR3 protein. In the table there are 600,000 to 850,000 distinct CDR3 sequences, 18% of which are singletons. These data also featured in a second study, about T cells expressing NK-cell markers.

What was sequenced was PBMCs. These receptors originate from a woman between 18 and 29 years old in good health.

This clonotype has at least ten counts. V gene TRBV12-3 or TRBV12-4 combines with J gene TRBJ2-1; perhaps D is TRBD1 or TRBD2 (5 bases each). The CDR3 runs to 15 residues. V was trimmed by 5 bases and J by 10 bases, leaving 21 bases between them. The CDR3 DNA reads as TGTGCCAGCAGTCCCCGTAGTGAAGTCGGGGACGAGCAGTTCTTC. Protein product: CASSPRSEVGDEQFF.

This chain links TRBV24-1 with TRBJ2-5; TRBD2 matches 8 bases. The CDR3 contains 15 residues. Germline V lookup: CDR1 KGHDR, CDR2 SFDVKD. V was clipped by 6 bases and J by 4 bases; unmatched bases: 9. The CDR3 protein is CATSLAGGGLETQYF. CDR3 coding DNA: TGTGCCACCAGTCTTGCGGGGGGTGGTTTAGAGACCCAGTACTTC.

This sequence joins TRBV4-1 and TRBJ2-1, with TRBD2 matching 14 bases. CDR1 MGHRA and CDR2 YSYEKL come from the germline V gene. J lost 8 bases, V lost 0 bases, and 9 bases had no gene match. This CDR3 has 18 amino acids. CDR3 protein: CASSQEITGLAGEDEQFF. The CDR3, as DNA: TGCGCCAGCAGCCAAGAAATTACGGGACTAGCGGGAGAGGATGAGCAGTTCTTC.

This clonotype turned up a few times. The chain uses TRBV20-1 and TRBJ2-1, with D unclear. The CDR3 extends over 16 amino acids. The germline V and J ends were trimmed by 0 bases and 1 base, with 13 bases remaining between them. Germline V gives CDR1 DFQATT, CDR2 SNEGSKA (reference sequence). The chain's CDR3 is CSARDLSKHSYNEQFF. CDR3 DNA: TGCAGTGCTAGAGATCTCTCTAAACATTCCTACAATGAGCAGTTCTTC.

The CDR3 coding sequence is TGCGCCAGCAGCTCCAGGGGCCTGGGCACTGAAGCTTTCTTT. This translates into CASSSRGLGTEAFF. This chain joins TRBV5-1 and TRBJ1-1; the D gene is possibly TRBD1 (6 bases). Germline loops: CDR1 SGHRS, CDR2 YFSETQ. CDR3 length: 14 amino acids. The V end lost 3 bases, the J end lost 4 bases, and 13 bases lay between the germline ends. Filled out from reference TRBV5-1 and TRBJ1-1, the complete variable domain reads KAGVTQTPRYLIKTRGQQVTLSCSPISGHRSVSWYQQTPGQGLQFLFEYFSETQRNKGNFPGRFSGRQFSNSRSEMNVSTLELGDSALYLCASSSRGLGTEAFFGQGTRLTVV.

This clonotype was picked up a small number of times. The CDR3 region is CSADTSGNEQFF. DNA for the CDR3: TGCAGTGCTGACACTAGCGGCAATGAGCAGTTCTTC. The chain has TRBV20-1 and TRBJ2-1; 8 positions match TRBD2. Germline V CDR1 and CDR2: DFQATT, SNEGSKA (reference sequence). The CDR3 runs 12 residues. The V gene end was trimmed by 5 bases and the J gene end by 6 bases; junction bases not matched to a gene: 3.

The rearrangement uses TRBV5-1 and TRBJ1-2; D remains ambiguous. The V gene's germline CDR1 is SGHRS and CDR2 YFSETQ. The CDR3 totals 13 residues. The ends were cut back, 4 bases at V and 3 bases at J, with 10 bases in the middle. Here the CDR3 reads CASSVGRDYGYTF. CDR3 DNA sequence: TGCGCCAGCAGCGTTGGACGGGACTATGGCTACACCTTC.

This chain uses TRBV4-1 with TRBJ2-1; TRBD2 matches 10 bases. V lost 0 bases to trimming and J lost 6 bases; unmatched junction nucleotides: 5. The CDR3 is made up of 16 amino acids. Germline CDR1 reads MGHRA; CDR2 reads YSYEKL. The CDR3 protein is CASSQESSGGANEQFF. In nucleotides, the CDR3 is TGCGCCAGCAGCCAAGAGAGCAGCGGGGGGGCCAATGAGCAGTTCTTC.

The chain couples TRBV12-3 or TRBV12-4 to TRBJ1-1; 11 nucleotides agree with TRBD1. The CDR3 is made up of 17 amino acids. V shed 1 base, J shed 4 bases, and the junction held 8 bases outside the gene matches. CDR3 nucleotide sequence: TGTGCCAGCAGTTTAGGGACAGGGGGCTTCGTGGCCACTGAAGCTTTCTTT. Translation gives CASSLGTGGFVATEAFF.

The chain carries TRBV12-3 or TRBV12-4 and TRBJ1-1; the D gene is possibly TRBD1 (6 bases). Trimming took 6 bases from V and 5 from J, leaving 13 bases between them. The CDR3 is 13 amino acids. The CDR3 sequence: CASRSQGGTEAFF. The CDR3 bases are TGTGCCAGCAGGTCACAGGGAGGAACTGAAGCTTTCTTT.

This clonotype was detected a few times. The chain recombines TRBV7-9 with TRBJ1-2; possible D gene TRBD1, 5 bases. V lost 2 bases, J lost 2 bases, and 15 bases lay in between. Germline assignment: CDR1 SEHNR and CDR2 FQNEAQ (reference sequence). The CDR3 is 16 amino acids. The CDR3 sequence: CASSLFRTTVNYGYTF. Written as DNA, the CDR3 is TGTGCCAGCAGCTTATTCCGGACAACCGTCAACTATGGCTACACCTTC. Complete variable domain (other parts from reference TRBV7-9 and TRBJ1-2): DTGVSQNPRHKITKRGQNVTFRCDPISEHNRLYWYRQTLGQGPEFLTYFQNEAQLEKSRLLSDRFSAERPKGSFSTLEIQRTEQGDSAMYLCASSLFRTTVNYGYTFGSGTRLTVV.

This clonotype has just a few counts. The chain links TRBV2 to TRBJ2-1, with 10 bases that match TRBD2. V shed 10 bases, J shed 6 bases, and the junction held 9 bases outside the gene matches. This CDR3 is built from 14 residues. Per germline, CDR1 SNHLY and CDR2 FYNNEI. CDR3 sequence: CATSLAGPGNEQFF. For the CDR3, the DNA is TGTGCCACCTCACTAGCGGGGCCTGGCAATGAGCAGTTCTTC.

This clonotype was detected a few times. The gene calls are TRBV11-2 and TRBJ2-5; D unresolved. The CDR3 length is 17 residues. Germline values: CDR1 SGHAT, CDR2 FQNNGV. V lost 2 bases to trimming and J lost 2 bases, with 18 bases between them. The CDR3 DNA follows: TGTGCCAGCAGCTTACCTGCGACCCAGACACTACAAGAGACCCAGTACTTC. As protein: CASSLPATQTLQETQYF.

This clonotype was counted only a few times. V usage is TRBV11-3 and J usage is TRBJ2-7, with TRBD1 identical over 7 bases. The V gene end was trimmed by 6 bases and the J gene end by 10 bases; junction bases not matched to a gene: 6. This CDR3 contains 11 residues. The germline gives CDR1 SGHNT, CDR2 YENEEA. CDR3 protein: CASSRTGVQYF. CDR3 bases: TGTGCCAGCAGTCGGACAGGCGTACAGTACTTC.

This clonotype showed up just a few times. The chain uses TRBV20-1 and TRBJ2-5; 11 bases are shared with TRBD2. The CDR3 covers 14 residues. V was pared by 4 bases and J by 3 bases, with 4 bases of the junction left unmatched. Per germline, CDR1 DFQATT and CDR2 SNEGSKA (reference sequence). In nucleotides, the CDR3 is TGCAGTGCTACACTAGCGGGGGTAGAAGAGACCCAGTACTTC. It is translated as CSATLAGVEETQYF.

This clonotype has a handful of counts. The chain links TRBV12-3 or TRBV12-4 to TRBJ1-4, with D unclear. Trimming removed 3 bases from V and 8 bases from J, with 13 bases in between. The CDR3 is made up of 14 amino acids. CDR3 region: CASSFGQVGEKLFF. CDR3 nucleotide sequence: TGTGCCAGCAGTTTTGGGCAGGTGGGCGAAAAACTGTTTTTT.

The gene calls are TRBV29-1 and TRBJ2-7; D tentatively reads TRBD1 or TRBD2 (5 bases each). Germline values: CDR1 SQVTM, CDR2 ANQGSEA. The CDR3 loop spans 12 amino acids. Between the trimmed V and J ends, which lost 5 bases and 7 bases, there was a span of 15 bases. CDR3 sequence reads: CSVTPGTEEQYF. CDR3 DNA: TGCAGCGTTACCCCCGGGACCGAAGAGCAGTACTTC.

This clonotype occurred a few times. This chain joins TRBV25-1 and TRBJ2-1; a weak D match, TRBD2 (6 bases). Per the germline V gene, CDR1 is MGHDK and CDR2 is SYGVNS. CDR3 length: 16 amino acids. Trimming removed 1 base from V and 5 bases from J, with 15 bases in between. CDR3 sequence: CASSELAAGYNNEQFF. The CDR3 DNA is TGTGCCAGCAGTGAATTAGCGGCAGGGTACAACAATGAGCAGTTCTTC.

The chain combines TRBV9 with TRBJ2-3; D gene uncertain. CDR1 SGDLS and CDR2 YYNGEE come from the germline V gene. The CDR3 contains 14 residues. Trimming took 2 bases from V and 0 from J, leaving 7 bases between them. CDR3 sequence reads: CASSVWASTDTQYF. CDR3 nucleotides: TGTGCCAGCAGCGTTTGGGCTAGCACAGATACGCAGTATTTT.

This clonotype has just a few counts. The chain recombines TRBV27 with TRBJ1-5; no clear D. CDR1 is MNHEY, CDR2 SMNVEV, per germline (reference sequence). The V and J ends lost 7 bases and 5 bases respectively, with 24 bases between them. The CDR3 loop spans 17 amino acids. The CDR3 loop is CASTPRAHRSTDQPQHF. In DNA form, the CDR3 reads TGTGCCAGCACCCCCCGGGCCCACCGTTCAACGGATCAGCCCCAGCATTTT.